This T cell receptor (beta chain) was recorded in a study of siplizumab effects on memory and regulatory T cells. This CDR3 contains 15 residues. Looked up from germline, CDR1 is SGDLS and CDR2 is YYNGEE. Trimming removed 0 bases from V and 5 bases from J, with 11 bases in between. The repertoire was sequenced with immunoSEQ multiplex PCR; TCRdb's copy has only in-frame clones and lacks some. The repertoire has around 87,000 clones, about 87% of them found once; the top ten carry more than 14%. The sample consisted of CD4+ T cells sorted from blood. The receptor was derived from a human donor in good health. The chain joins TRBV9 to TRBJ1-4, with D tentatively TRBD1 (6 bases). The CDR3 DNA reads TGTGCCAGCAGCGTAGTGGGAGGGGGAAATGAAAAACTGTTTTTT. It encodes CASSVVGGGNEKLFF.